The sequence of this TCR beta chain was determined in a study of neurological immune-mediated disorders. Findings of the study overall: Patients with HTLV-1-associated myelopathy showed the most TCR clonal expansion. Those with multiple sclerosis showed the least, falling below healthy controls.

Remarks on this clonotype: The antigen is unknown. The junction shows a germline mismatch at one end, possibly a read error.

The CDR3 is 14 amino acids. Time point defined: technical triplicate 1. A total of 2 million PBMCs stored at -80 degrees C provided the unsorted libraries. The cDNA was produced through 5'RACE with 10-nucleotide random UMIs. A single run covered 15-18 subjects with over 160 million TCR-beta sequences. TCRdb re-derived calls from the 5' RACE reads in MiXCR, one entry per CDR3 protein. The sample carries about 36,000 distinct CDR3 sequences, over 8.5% recorded once. This chain uses TRBV12-3 or TRBV12-4 with TRBJ1-1, with D perhaps TRBD1 (5 bases). The sequence was obtained from a man in his sixties with HTLV-1-associated myelopathy (HAM/TSP). Sequencing was performed on PBMCs. The CDR3 region is CASGSGRGNTEAFF. CDR3 nucleotides: TGTGCCAGCGGTTCGGGACGGGGGAACACCGAAGCTTTCTTT.